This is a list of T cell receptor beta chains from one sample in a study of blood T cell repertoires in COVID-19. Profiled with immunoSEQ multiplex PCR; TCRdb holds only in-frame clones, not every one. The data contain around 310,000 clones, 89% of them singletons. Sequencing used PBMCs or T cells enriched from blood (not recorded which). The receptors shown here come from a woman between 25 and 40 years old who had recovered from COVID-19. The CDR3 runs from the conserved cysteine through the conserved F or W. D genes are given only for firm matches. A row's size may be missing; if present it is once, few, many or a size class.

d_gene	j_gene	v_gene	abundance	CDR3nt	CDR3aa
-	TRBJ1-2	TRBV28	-	TGTGCCAGCGGAAATAGACAGTTTGGCTACACCTTC	CASGNRQFGYTF
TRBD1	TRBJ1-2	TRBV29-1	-	TGCAGCGTACGTACAGGGGGCGCTTTCTATGGCTACACCTTC	CSVRTGGAFYGYTF
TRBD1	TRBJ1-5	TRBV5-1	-	TGCGCCAGCAGCTTGGGGGGAGGGACAGGGGATAGCAATCAGCCCCAGCATTTT	CASSLGGGTGDSNQPQHF
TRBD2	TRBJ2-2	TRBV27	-	TGTGCCAGCAGCTGGACTAGCGGGATTATCGGGGAGCTGTTTTTT	CASSWTSGIIGELFF
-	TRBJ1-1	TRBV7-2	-	TGTGCCAGCAGCTTAGTATGGCAGGGCGACACTGAAGCTTTCTTT	CASSLVWQGDTEAFF
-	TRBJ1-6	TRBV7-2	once	TGTGCCAGCAGCCCGAGTCGTGGGAGCTCCTATAATTCACCCCTCCACTTT	CASSPSRGSSYNSPLHF
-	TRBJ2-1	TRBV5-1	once	TGCGCCAGCAGCTTGGGACTAGAATATGAGCAGTTCTTC	CASSLGLEYEQFF
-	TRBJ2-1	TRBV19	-	TGTGCCAGTAGTATAGTATATCTAGCCCTGGAGCAGTTCTTC	CASSIVYLALEQFF
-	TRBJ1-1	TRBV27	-	TGTGCCAGCAGTTTAGGGCGGGTCACTGAAGCTTTCTTT	CASSLGRVTEAFF
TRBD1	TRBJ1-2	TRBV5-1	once	TGCGCCAGCAGCTTGGAACAGGGGATTAACTATGGCTACACCTTC	CASSLEQGINYGYTF
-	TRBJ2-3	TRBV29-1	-	TGCAGCGTAGACAGTTCTAGCACAGATACGCAGTATTTT	CSVDSSSTDTQYF
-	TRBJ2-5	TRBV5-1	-	TGCGCCAGCAGCTTGGAAGCAGAGACCCAGTACTTC	CASSLEAETQYF
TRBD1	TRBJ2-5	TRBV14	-	TGTGCCAGCAGCCAAGCTCCGGCGGGGACAGGGTTCCACCAAGAGACCCAGTACTTC	CASSQAPAGTGFHQETQYF
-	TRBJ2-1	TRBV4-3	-	TGCGCCAGCAGCCAAGACCCTAAGAGCCGGGGAGAGCAGTTCTTC	CASSQDPKSRGEQFF
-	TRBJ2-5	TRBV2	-	TGTGCCAGTCTGCGGGGCCAAGAGACCCAGTACTTC	CASLRGQETQYF
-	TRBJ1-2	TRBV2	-	TGTGCCAGCACAACACAGGGACCCTTTTATGGCTACACCTTC	CASTTQGPFYGYTF
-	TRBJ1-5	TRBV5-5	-	TGTGCCAGCAGCTTGGGGAAGGCGGAGTATAGCAATCAGCCCCAGCATTTT	CASSLGKAEYSNQPQHF
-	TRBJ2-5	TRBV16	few	TGTGCCAGCAGCCAAATGAGACAGGAATGGCCCCAGTACTTC	CASSQMRQEWPQYF
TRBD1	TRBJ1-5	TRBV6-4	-	TGTGCCAGCAGTGAATCCCCAGGGGGCCAGCCCCAGCATTTT	CASSESPGGQPQHF
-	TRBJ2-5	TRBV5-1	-	TGCGCCAGCAGCTTGGCTAGGGAGCGGCAAGAGACCCAGTACTTC	CASSLARERQETQYF
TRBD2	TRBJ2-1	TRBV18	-	TGTGCCAGCTCACTCTACGACGTAGCGGGAGGTCTCTATGAGCAGTTCTTC	CASSLYDVAGGLYEQFF
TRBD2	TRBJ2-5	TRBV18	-	TGTGCCAGCTCACCGCCGGGACTAGCGGGATTTGAGACCCAGTACTTC	CASSPPGLAGFETQYF
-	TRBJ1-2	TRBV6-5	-	TGTGCCAGCAGTTACGCTATCCGGACACGGTTCGATGGCTACACCTTC	CASSYAIRTRFDGYTF
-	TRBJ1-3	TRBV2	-	TGTGCCAGCAGTGACGTAGCAGACACCATATATTTT	CASSDVADTIYF
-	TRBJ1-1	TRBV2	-	TGTGCCAGTACCAGGGCCACTGAAGCTTTCTTT	CASTRATEAFF
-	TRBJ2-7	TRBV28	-	TGTGCCAGCAGTCCCCCCCGTGGGCAGGGAGGCGAGCAGTACTTC	CASSPPRGQGGEQYF
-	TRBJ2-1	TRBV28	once	TGTGCCAGCAGGGAGAGGGAGGAGCAGTTCTTC	CASREREEQFF
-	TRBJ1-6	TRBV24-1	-	TGTGCCACCAGTGATTTGCACAGTGGTTCCAATTCACCCCTCCACTTT	CATSDLHSGSNSPLHF
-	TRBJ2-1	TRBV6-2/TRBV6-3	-	TGTGCCAGCAGTTCCTTCAATGAGCAGTTCTTC	CASSSFNEQFF
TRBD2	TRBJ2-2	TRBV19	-	TGTGCCAGTAGCCCCCACCGGGAGGGCCGTACCGGGGAGCTGTTTTTT	CASSPHREGRTGELFF
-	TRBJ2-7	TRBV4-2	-	TGTGCCAGCAGCCAACAAGCGGGTAAAGGCTACGAGCAGTACTTC	CASSQQAGKGYEQYF
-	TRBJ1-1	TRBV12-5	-	TGTGCTAGTGGTTTGGGATACGGGGGATGGAACACTGAAGCTTTCTTT	CASGLGYGGWNTEAFF
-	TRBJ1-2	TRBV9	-	TGTGCCAGCAGCGAACCGGGAAATAACTATGGCTACACCTTC	CASSEPGNNYGYTF